The clone carrying this TCR beta chain was observed a handful of times. Under the authors' procedure: Amplification from reference gene primers served as the basis for estimated nucleated cell counts. Method: immunoSEQ multiplex PCR; TCRdb's copy keeps in-frame clones and lacks some. V and J calls and clone size are copied from that table; D and trimming were computed from the DNA. Of approximately 220,000 clones in the sample, around four fifths were seen once. The sample is drawn from a study of blood T cell repertoires in COVID-19. Overall study: The samples span acute and convalescent COVID-19 from the United States, Italy and Spain. From T cells, B-cell-depleted T cells, or PBMCs came the material, which was cDNA or gDNA.

J gave up 7 bases and V 1 base, and 5 bases lay outside the gene matches. Germline lookup yields CDR1 LGHNA and CDR2 YSLEER. The CDR3 is made up of 14 amino acids. The V and J genes are TRBV4-3 and TRBJ1-2, with 8 bases that match TRBD1. The sequence was collected from a man aged 40-49 years with acute or convalescent COVID-19. The sequenced material came from peripheral blood. The chain's CDR3 is CASSQGRGLGGYTF. As DNA, the CDR3 is TGCGCCAGCAGCCAAGGCAGGGGGCTGGGTGGCTACACCTTC.